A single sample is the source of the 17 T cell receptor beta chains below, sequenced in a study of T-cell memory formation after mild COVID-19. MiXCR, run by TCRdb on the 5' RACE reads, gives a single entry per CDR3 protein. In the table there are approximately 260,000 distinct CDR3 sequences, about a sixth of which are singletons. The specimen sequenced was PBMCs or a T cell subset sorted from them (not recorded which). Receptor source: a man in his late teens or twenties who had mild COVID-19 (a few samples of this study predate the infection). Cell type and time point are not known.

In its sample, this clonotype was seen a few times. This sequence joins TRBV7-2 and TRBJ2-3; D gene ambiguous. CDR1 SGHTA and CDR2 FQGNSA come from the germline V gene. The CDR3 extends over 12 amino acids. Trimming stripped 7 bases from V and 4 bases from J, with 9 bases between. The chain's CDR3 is CASTRPPDTQYF. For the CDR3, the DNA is TGTGCCAGCACCCGACCCCCAGATACGCAGTATTTT.

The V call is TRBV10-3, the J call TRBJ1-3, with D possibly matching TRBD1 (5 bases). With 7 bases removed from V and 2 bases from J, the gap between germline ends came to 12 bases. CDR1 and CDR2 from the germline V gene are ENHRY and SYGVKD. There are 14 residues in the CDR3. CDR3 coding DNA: TGTGCCATCAACCCCGACAGTGCTGGAAACACCATATATTTT. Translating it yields CAINPDSAGNTIYF.

CDR3 bases: TGTGCCAGCAGCTTCGGCGACAGGGCTTCACCCCTCCACTTT. Its protein is CASSFGDRASPLHF. The chain employs TRBV7-9 and TRBJ1-6; 7 bases align to TRBD1. The CDR3 contains 14 residues. With V trimmed by 3 bases and J by 9 bases, 5 bases remained unmatched. Germline CDR1 and CDR2: SEHNR and FQNEAQ (reference sequence).

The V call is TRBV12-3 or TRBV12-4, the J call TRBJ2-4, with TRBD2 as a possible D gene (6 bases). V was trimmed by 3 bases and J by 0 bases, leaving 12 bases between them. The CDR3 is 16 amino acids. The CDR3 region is CASSFEWGVAKNIQYF. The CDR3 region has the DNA TGTGCCAGCAGTTTCGAGTGGGGGGTAGCCAAAAACATTCAGTACTTC.

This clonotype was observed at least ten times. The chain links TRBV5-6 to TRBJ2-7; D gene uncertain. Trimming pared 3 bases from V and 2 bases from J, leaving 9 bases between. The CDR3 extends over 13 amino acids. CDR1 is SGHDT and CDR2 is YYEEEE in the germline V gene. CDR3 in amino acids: CASSSGSPYEQYF. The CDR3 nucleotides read TGTGCCAGCAGCTCTGGGTCGCCCTACGAGCAGTACTTC.

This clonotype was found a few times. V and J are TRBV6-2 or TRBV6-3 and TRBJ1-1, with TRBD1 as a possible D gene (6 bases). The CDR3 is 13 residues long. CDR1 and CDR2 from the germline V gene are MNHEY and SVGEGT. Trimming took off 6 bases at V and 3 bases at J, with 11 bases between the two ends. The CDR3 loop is CASRNREDTEAFF. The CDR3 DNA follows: TGTGCCAGCAGAAACAGGGAGGACACTGAAGCTTTCTTT.

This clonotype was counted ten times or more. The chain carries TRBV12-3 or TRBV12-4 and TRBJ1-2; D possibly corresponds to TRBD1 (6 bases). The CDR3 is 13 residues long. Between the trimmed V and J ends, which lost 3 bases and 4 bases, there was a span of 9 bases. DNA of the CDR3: TGTGCCAGCAGTTTCCCGGACAGCTATGGCTACACCTTC. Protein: CASSFPDSYGYTF.

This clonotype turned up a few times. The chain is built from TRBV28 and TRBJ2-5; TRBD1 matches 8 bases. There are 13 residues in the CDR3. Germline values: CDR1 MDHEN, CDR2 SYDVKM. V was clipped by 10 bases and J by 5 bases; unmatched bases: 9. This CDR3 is CANTRGPMETQYF. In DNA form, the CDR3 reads TGTGCCAACACCAGGGGGCCTATGGAGACCCAGTACTTC.

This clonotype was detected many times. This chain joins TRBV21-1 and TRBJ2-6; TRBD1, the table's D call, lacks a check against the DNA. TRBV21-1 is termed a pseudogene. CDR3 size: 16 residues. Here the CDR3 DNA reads TGTGCCGGGGGGCGGGACAGGTCGACTGGGGCCAACGTCCTGACTTTC. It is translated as CAGGRDRSTGANVLTF.

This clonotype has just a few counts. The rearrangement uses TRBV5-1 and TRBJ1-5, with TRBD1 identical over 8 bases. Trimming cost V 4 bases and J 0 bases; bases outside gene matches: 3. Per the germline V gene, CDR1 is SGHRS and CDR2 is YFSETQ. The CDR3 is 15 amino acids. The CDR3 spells CASSPTGDSNQPQHF. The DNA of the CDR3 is TGCGCCAGCAGCCCGACAGGGGATAGCAATCAGCCCCAGCATTTT.

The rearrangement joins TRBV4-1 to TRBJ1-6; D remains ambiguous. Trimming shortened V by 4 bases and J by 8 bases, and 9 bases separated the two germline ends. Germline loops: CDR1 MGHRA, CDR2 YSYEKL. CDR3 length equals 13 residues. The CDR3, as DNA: TGCGCCAGCAGCCCCCCTAACCATTCACCCCTCCACTTT. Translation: CASSPPNHSPLHF.

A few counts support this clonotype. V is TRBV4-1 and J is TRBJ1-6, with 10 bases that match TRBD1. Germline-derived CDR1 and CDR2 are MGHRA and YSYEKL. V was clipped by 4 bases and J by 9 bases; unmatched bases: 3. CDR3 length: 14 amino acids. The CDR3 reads CASSPRDRGSPLHF. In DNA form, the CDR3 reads TGCGCCAGCAGCCCCCGGGACAGGGGTTCACCCCTCCACTTT.

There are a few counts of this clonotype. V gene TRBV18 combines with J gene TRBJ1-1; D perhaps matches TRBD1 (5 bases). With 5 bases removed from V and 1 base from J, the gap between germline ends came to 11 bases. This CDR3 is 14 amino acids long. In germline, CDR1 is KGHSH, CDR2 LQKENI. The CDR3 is CASSLGQKNTEAFF. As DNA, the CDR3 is TGTGCCAGCTCATTGGGGCAAAAGAACACTGAAGCTTTCTTT.

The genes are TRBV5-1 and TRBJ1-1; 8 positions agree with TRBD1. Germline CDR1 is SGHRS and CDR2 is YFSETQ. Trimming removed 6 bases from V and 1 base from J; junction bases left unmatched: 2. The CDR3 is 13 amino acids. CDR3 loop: CASTTGGNTEAFF. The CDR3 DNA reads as TGCGCCAGCACTACAGGGGGGAACACTGAAGCTTTCTTT.

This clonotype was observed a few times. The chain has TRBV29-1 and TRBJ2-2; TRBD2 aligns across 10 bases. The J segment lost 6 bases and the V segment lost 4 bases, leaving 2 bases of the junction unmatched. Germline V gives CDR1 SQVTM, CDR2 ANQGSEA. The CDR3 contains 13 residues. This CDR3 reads CSVVLAGPGELFF. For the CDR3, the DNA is TGCAGCGTTGTACTAGCGGGGCCCGGGGAGCTGTTTTTT.

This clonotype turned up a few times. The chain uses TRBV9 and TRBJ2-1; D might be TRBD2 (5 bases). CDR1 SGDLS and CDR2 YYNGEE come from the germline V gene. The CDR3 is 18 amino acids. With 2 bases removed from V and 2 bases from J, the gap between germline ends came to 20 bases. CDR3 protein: CASSVGLARALTYNEQFF. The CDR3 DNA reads TGTGCCAGCAGCGTTGGGCTAGCTCGGGCTCTGACCTACAATGAGCAGTTCTTC.

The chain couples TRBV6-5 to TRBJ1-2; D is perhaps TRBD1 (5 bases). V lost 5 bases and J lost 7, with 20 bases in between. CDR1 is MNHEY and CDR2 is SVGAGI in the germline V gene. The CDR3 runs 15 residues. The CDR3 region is CASSPSGTVISGYTF. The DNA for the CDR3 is TGTGCCAGCAGTCCCTCCGGGACGGTGATATCTGGCTACACCTTC.